The TCR beta chain under discussion was sequenced for a study of blood T cell repertoires in COVID-19. The overall study: Specimens from acute and convalescent COVID-19 originated in the United States, Italy and Spain. T cells, B-cell-depleted T cells, or PBMCs provided the cDNA or gDNA that served as material.

All enrollees were roughly 18 to 89 years old and from 24 US areas. Per the authors' pipeline: Reference gene primer amplification in the assay estimated nucleated cell counts. The assay was immunoSEQ multiplex PCR, and TCRdb's table has in-frame clones only and misses some. The V and J calls and clone size come from that table; D and trimming were worked out from the DNA. The top ten clones hold just under 9% of a sample with around 330,000 clones, about nine tenths of them seen once. The sequence was collected from a woman younger than 30 who had recovered from COVID-19. Source material: PBMCs or T cells enriched from blood (not recorded which).

The CDR3 DNA is TGTGCCAGCAATGCGGACTATAACAATGAGCAGTTCTTC. This codes for CASNADYNNEQFF. The V and J genes are TRBV2 and TRBJ2-1, with D tentatively TRBD2 (6 bases). V shed 7 bases and J shed 5 bases, with 12 bases lying between them. Germline V gives CDR1 SNHLY, CDR2 FYNNEI. The CDR3 contains 13 residues.